Below, 29 T cell receptor beta chains from the same sample are listed, as sequenced in a study of vaccination and CD4 T cells after COVID-19. Their cognate antigens are unknown. The assay that was used to sequence DNA from cultured CD4+ T cells was the Oncomine TCR Beta short-read assay. Each CDR3 protein is one row after TCRdb ran MiXCR on the PCR reads. The table includes about 12,000 distinct CDR3 sequences, 40% to 55% detected once. Stated treatment: roughly 11-day PBMC culture with coronavirus spike peptide pools or control peptides (ViraFEST assay). Source material: CD4+ T cells from blood, cultured in vitro. The receptors stem from a human donor who had recovered from COVID-19.

This chain connects TRBV6-1 to TRBJ2-1; D is uncertain. Trimming removed 10 bases at V and 7 bases at J, with 17 bases between. The germline CDR1 and CDR2 sequences are MNHNS and SASEGT. The CDR3 consists of 13 residues. CDR3 in DNA: TGTGCCACGAGTCTTCGTCGGACGAATGAGCAGTTCTTC. Translated, it gives CATSLRRTNEQFF.

This clonotype has more than one count but fewer than ten. The gene calls are TRBV11-2 and TRBJ1-2; TRBD1 might be the D (6 bases). Germline CDR1 reads SGHAT; CDR2 reads FQNNGV. CDR3 size: 12 residues. Trimming removed 5 bases from V and 7 bases from J, with 11 bases in between. The chain's CDR3 is CASSVLRGGYTF. As DNA, the CDR3 is TGTGCCAGCAGCGTACTCAGGGGTGGCTACACCTTC.

This clonotype was seen more than once but under ten times. The chain is built from TRBV15 and TRBJ1-2; perhaps TRBD1 as D (5 bases). CDR3 length: 12 residues. Trimming removed 1 base at V and 12 bases at J, with 12 bases between. Germline V gene data show CDR1 as LNHNV and CDR2 as YYDKDF (reference sequence). The CDR3 loop is CATSRAPGFDTF. Written as DNA, the CDR3 is TGTGCCACCAGCAGAGCACCAGGGTTTGACACCTTC.

This clonotype was detected a few times. The V call is TRBV10-3, the J call TRBJ1-2; D not resolved. V lost 2 bases, J lost 5 bases, and 6 bases lay in between. CDR3 length: 12 amino acids. Germline-derived CDR1 and CDR2 are ENHRY and SYGVKD. The CDR3 spells CAISEREYGYTF. In nucleotides, the CDR3 is TGTGCCATCAGTGAGAGAGAATATGGCTACACCTTC.

The rearrangement links TRBV19 to TRBJ1-5; 7 bases are a match to TRBD1. Trimming at V came to 5 bases and at J to 7 bases, leaving 8 bases not matched to a gene. Germline CDR1 reads LNHDA; CDR2 reads SQIVND (reference sequence). This CDR3 comprises 14 residues. CDR3 residues: CASSPQQGSQPQHF. The CDR3, as DNA: TGTGCCAGTAGTCCTCAACAGGGGAGCCAGCCCCAGCATTTT.

This clonotype was seen more than once but under ten times. The chain recombines TRBV25-1 with TRBJ1-6; D not resolved. Germline values: CDR1 MGHDK, CDR2 SYGVNS. The CDR3 spans 14 residues. With 5 bases removed from V and 4 bases from J, the gap between germline ends came to 9 bases. CDR3 sequence reads: CASSSGMYNSPLHF. The CDR3 DNA reads TGTGCCAGCAGTTCCGGAATGTATAATTCACCCCTCCACTTT.

The genes are TRBV9 and TRBJ2-4; unclear D gene. The V gene lost 4 bases and the J gene lost 4 bases, with 12 bases spanning the gap. The germline V gene encodes CDR1 SGDLS and CDR2 YYNGEE. The CDR3 is made up of 14 amino acids. The CDR3 DNA is TGTGCCAGCAGCTCCTCGCCGGCAAAAAACATTCAGTACTTC. Protein product: CASSSSPAKNIQYF.

The V call is TRBV19, the J call TRBJ2-7; 8 bases align to TRBD2. Trimming cost V 1 base and J 4 bases; bases outside gene matches: 6. This CDR3 has 15 residues. The germline V gene has CDR1 LNHDA and CDR2 SQIVND (reference sequence). The CDR3 sequence: CASSIVEAGDYEQYF. Written as DNA, the CDR3 is TGTGCCAGTAGTATAGTCGAAGCGGGAGATTACGAGCAGTACTTC.

This clonotype was picked up a small number of times. The chain joins TRBV12-3 or TRBV12-4 to TRBJ1-3, with unresolved D. V was clipped by 5 bases and J by 2 bases, with 10 bases between them. The CDR3 runs 14 residues. CDR3 sequence reads: CASSPSAAGNTIYF. The CDR3 region has the DNA TGTGCCAGCAGTCCCTCTGCGGCTGGAAACACCATATATTTT.

Worth noting for this clonotype: A junction boundary mismatches the germline segment, possibly from a read error. The V gene is TRBV20-1, the J gene TRBJ2-5, with 9 bases that match TRBD2. Germline CDR1 DFQATT, CDR2 SNEGSKA (reference sequence). The CDR3 sequence is 16 residues long. This chain's CDR3 is CSARDFQRGDQETQYF. In DNA form, the CDR3 reads TGCAGTGCTAGAGATTTCCAGCGGGGGGACCAGGAGACCCAGTACTTC.

J is TRBJ2-3 and V is TRBV20-1; D remains ambiguous. Trimming left V 1 base short and J 3 bases short, with 11 bases between. Germline V gives CDR1 DFQATT, CDR2 SNEGSKA (reference sequence). The CDR3 totals 14 residues. The CDR3 DNA is TGCAGTGCTAGAGGCTTACGTAAGACAGATACGCAGTATTTT. Its translation is CSARGLRKTDTQYF.

The chain uses TRBV2 and TRBJ1-5, with D unclear. CDR3 length equals 14 residues. Germline-derived CDR1 and CDR2 are SNHLY and FYNNEI. Between the trimmed V and J ends, which lost 1 base and 6 bases, there was a span of 10 bases. CDR3 amino acids: CASSEGTVGQPQHF. CDR3 DNA: TGTGCCAGCAGTGAAGGTACAGTTGGTCAGCCCCAGCATTTT.

This chain uses TRBV19 with TRBJ1-5; D remains ambiguous. From germline, CDR1 is LNHDA and CDR2 SQIVND (reference sequence). CDR3 length: 15 amino acids. With 6 bases removed from V and 2 bases from J, the gap between germline ends came to 14 bases. This chain's CDR3 is CASRPEFGGNQPQHF. The DNA for the CDR3 is TGTGCCAGTAGACCAGAGTTTGGAGGCAATCAGCCCCAGCATTTT.

This chain links TRBV7-9 with TRBJ1-1; weak D call: TRBD1 (5 bases). Germline CDR1 SEHNR, CDR2 FQNEAQ (reference sequence). This CDR3 spans 16 amino acids. Trimming shortened V by 3 bases and J by 1 base, and 15 bases separated the two germline ends. CDR3 sequence: CASSLDRGGSNTEAFF. The CDR3 DNA reads as TGTGCCAGCAGCTTGGATCGCGGGGGGTCGAACACTGAAGCTTTCTTT.

The V gene is TRBV9, the J gene TRBJ2-3; 8 bases match TRBD2. The germline V gene has CDR1 SGDLS and CDR2 YYNGEE. After removal of 0 bases from V and 1 base from J, the junction contained 4 bases not matched to a gene. The CDR3 runs 16 residues. The CDR3, as DNA: TGTGCCAGCAGCGTAGGAAGTAGCGGGGGCACAGATACGCAGTATTTT. Translated: CASSVGSSGGTDTQYF.

This clonotype was detected only a few times. The CDR3 nucleotides read TGCAGTGCTAGTGGACAGCTATCTGGCTACACCTTC. Translation gives CSASGQLSGYTF. The J gene is TRBJ1-2, the V gene TRBV20-1; D might be TRBD1 (6 bases). V lost 3 bases, J lost 7 bases, and 12 bases lay in between. In germline, CDR1 is DFQATT, CDR2 SNEGSKA (reference sequence). The CDR3 totals 12 residues.

The chain recombines TRBV7-2 with TRBJ2-3; tentative D call: TRBD2 (6 bases). The CDR3 runs to 16 residues. The germline V gene has CDR1 SGHTA and CDR2 FQGNSA. Trimming took 2 bases from V and 3 from J, leaving 15 bases between them. In DNA form, the CDR3 reads TGTGCCAGCAGCTTATCGGTGGGGGGTATTACAGATACGCAGTATTTT. Translation: CASSLSVGGITDTQYF.

This chain uses TRBV11-3 with TRBJ2-1, with 7 bases lining up with TRBD2. CDR3 length: 16 amino acids. V shed 3 bases and J 3 bases; nucleotides not matched to a gene: 8. Germline CDR1 is SGHNT and CDR2 is YENEEA. This chain's CDR3 is CASSFYGGSGYNEQFF. The CDR3 DNA sequence: TGTGCCAGCAGCTTTTACGGCGGGAGCGGCTACAATGAGCAGTTCTTC.

This chain connects TRBV5-1 to TRBJ2-5; a possible D gene is TRBD1 (7 bases). V lost 2 bases to trimming and J lost 4 bases, with 9 bases between them. Germline V gene sequence: CDR1 SGHRS, CDR2 YFSETQ. The CDR3 runs to 13 residues. CDR3 DNA sequence: TGCGCCAGCAGCTTCCAGGGGGGAGAGACCCAGTACTTC. This encodes CASSFQGGETQYF.

This clonotype has just a few counts. J is TRBJ1-5 and V is TRBV7-9; TRBD1 aligns across 8 bases. The junction had 7 bases not matched to a gene; V was cut back by 5 bases and J by 7 bases. Germline-derived CDR1 and CDR2 are SEHNR and FQNEAQ (reference sequence). The CDR3 runs 14 residues. CDR3 sequence: CASSPDRGGQPQHF. The CDR3, as DNA: TGTGCCAGCAGCCCTGACAGGGGAGGACAGCCCCAGCATTTT.

This clonotype was counted a few times. V is TRBV6-5 and J is TRBJ1-1; unclear D gene. Trimming shortened V by 1 base and J by 3 bases, and 6 bases separated the two germline ends. CDR3 length: 13 residues. Per the germline V gene, CDR1 is MNHEY and CDR2 is SVGAGI. CDR3: CASSYWVDTEAFF. The CDR3 DNA reads as TGTGCCAGCAGTTACTGGGTGGACACTGAAGCTTTCTTT.

The chain combines TRBV7-8 with TRBJ2-1; D gene unclear. Germline CDR1 SGHVS, CDR2 FQNEAQ. The V end was cut by 5 bases, the J end by 4 bases, with 9 bases between. The CDR3 consists of 13 residues. The CDR3 loop is CASSPQPYNEQFF. The CDR3 DNA is TGTGCCAGCAGCCCTCAGCCTTACAATGAGCAGTTCTTC.

This chain uses TRBV2 with TRBJ1-1; the match to TRBD1 covers 12 bases. The CDR3 has 16 residues. Germline CDR1 SNHLY, CDR2 FYNNEI. V lost 6 bases to trimming and J lost 4 bases; unmatched junction nucleotides: 9. CDR3 bases: TGTGCCAGCAGGAGGGACAGGGGGCGGTCGAGCACTGAAGCTTTCTTT. This sequence encodes CASRRDRGRSSTEAFF.

The CDR3 nucleotides are TGCAGTGCTCATTCCTCCGGGACAGGGTTGGACGAGCAGTACTTC. Translating it yields CSAHSSGTGLDEQYF. The V gene is TRBV20-1, the J gene TRBJ2-7; 9 positions match TRBD1. Germline-derived CDR1 and CDR2 are DFQATT and SNEGSKA (reference sequence). CDR3 length: 15 amino acids. V lost 5 bases and J lost 5; bases outside the gene matches: 13.

The chain uses TRBV4-2 and TRBJ2-6; D tentatively fits TRBD1 or TRBD2 (5 bases each). V gave up 4 bases and J gave up 0 bases, with 10 bases separating them. Germline CDR1 and CDR2: LGHNA and YNFKEQ. The CDR3 contains 16 residues. DNA of the CDR3: TGTGCCAGCAGCCTCCGGGACCTCTCTGGGGCCAACGTCCTGACTTTC. Translation gives CASSLRDLSGANVLTF.

This clonotype is deemed medium-sized. The chain is built from TRBV20-1 and TRBJ1-1; no clear D. The V gene's germline CDR1 is DFQATT and CDR2 SNEGSKA (reference sequence). The germline V and J ends were trimmed by 1 base and 1 base, with 13 bases remaining between them. The CDR3 is 15 amino acids. Written as DNA, the CDR3 is TGCAGTGCTAGAGCCCCAAGAAACAGGAACACTGAAGCTTTCTTT. This sequence encodes CSARAPRNRNTEAFF.

J is TRBJ1-3 and V is TRBV11-3, with a possible D match to TRBD1 (5 bases). Trimming stripped 6 bases from V and 2 bases from J, with 11 bases between. Germline assignment: CDR1 SGHNT and CDR2 YENEEA. The CDR3 is made up of 14 amino acids. The CDR3, as DNA: TGTGCCAGCAGTTCAGGGCTCACTGGAAACACCATATATTTT. Translating gives CASSSGLTGNTIYF.

This clonotype was observed a few times. In DNA form, the CDR3 reads TGTGCCACCAGTGATTTGTATGGTATTGAAGCTTTCTTT. Its protein is CATSDLYGIEAFF. The chain combines TRBV24-1 with TRBJ1-1; D is unresolved. The germline CDR1 and CDR2 sequences are KGHDR and SFDVKD. V gave up 0 bases and J gave up 7 bases, with 8 bases separating them. The CDR3 is 13 residues long.

The chain combines TRBV20-1 with TRBJ1-2; possibly TRBD1 for D (6 bases). This CDR3 region has 12 residues. The V gene's germline CDR1 is DFQATT and CDR2 SNEGSKA (reference sequence). With 5 bases removed from V and 6 bases from J, the gap between germline ends came to 13 bases. The DNA of the CDR3 is TGCAGTGCTCAGTCAGGGGACCATGGCTACACCTTC. Its translation: CSAQSGDHGYTF.